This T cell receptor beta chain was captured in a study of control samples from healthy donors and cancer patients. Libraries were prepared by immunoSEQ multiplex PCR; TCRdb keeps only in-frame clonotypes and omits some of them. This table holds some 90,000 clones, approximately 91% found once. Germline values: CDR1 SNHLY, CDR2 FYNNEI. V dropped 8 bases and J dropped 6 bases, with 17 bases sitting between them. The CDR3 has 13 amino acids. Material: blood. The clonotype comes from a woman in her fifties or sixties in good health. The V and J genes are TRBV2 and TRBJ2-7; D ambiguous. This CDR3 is CASDQEIWGEQYF. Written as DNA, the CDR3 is TGTGCCAGCGACCAGGAGATTTGGGGCGAGCAGTACTTC.